Listed here are 31 T cell receptor beta chains from one sample, sequenced in a study of T cell responses to AZD1222 COVID-19 vaccine. Assay used: immunoSEQ multiplex PCR; TCRdb lists only in-frame clones, some missing. This sample has 150,000 or so clones, with more than 85% found just once. The sequencing here drew on peripheral blood, taken on day 0 of AZD1222 vaccination. These receptors were taken from an adult in good health.

The chain recombines TRBV20-1 with TRBJ2-1; D is uncertain. Germline V CDR1 and CDR2: DFQATT, SNEGSKA (reference sequence). CDR3 length equals 11 residues. V lost 3 bases to trimming and J lost 6 bases, with 6 bases between them. CDR3 loop: CSARYINEQFF. In nucleotides, the CDR3 is TGCAGTGCTAGGTACATCAATGAGCAGTTCTTC.

The chain recombines TRBV11-1 with TRBJ2-5; 9 bases map to TRBD2. Germline-derived CDR1 and CDR2 are SGHAT and FQDESV (reference sequence). V dropped 4 bases and J dropped 1; count of bases not matched to a gene: 7. The CDR3 covers 16 residues. The CDR3 spells CASSYGTSISQETQYF. For the CDR3, the DNA is TGTGCCAGCAGCTATGGGACTAGCATAAGCCAAGAGACCCAGTACTTC.

This clone was found once. The chain couples TRBV5-4 to TRBJ2-7; TRBD1 agrees at 10 bases. V was pared by 6 bases and J by 4 bases, with 10 bases of the junction left unmatched. Per germline, CDR1 SGHNT and CDR2 YYREEE (reference sequence). The CDR3 runs 15 residues. The CDR3 here is CASTSGGTGVYEQYF. CDR3 DNA: TGTGCCAGCACCAGTGGAGGGACAGGGGTATACGAGCAGTACTTC.

This clone was picked up a small number of times. The chain has TRBV4-2 and TRBJ2-7, with D unclear. Germline V gene lookup returns CDR1 LGHNA and CDR2 YNFKEQ. CDR3 length: 15 amino acids. Trimming removed 0 bases from V and 2 bases from J, with 11 bases in between. CDR3 sequence reads: CASSQDQDPAYEQYF. CDR3 DNA: TGTGCCAGCAGCCAAGATCAGGATCCGGCCTACGAGCAGTACTTC.

The V call is TRBV7-9, the J call TRBJ1-2; D unclear. V was trimmed by 4 bases and J by 3 bases, leaving 18 bases between them. The CDR3 spans 16 residues. The V gene's germline CDR1 is SEHNR and CDR2 FQNEAQ (reference sequence). In DNA, the CDR3 is TGTGCCAGCAGCTCCCCCAGGTCCGGAAAGGACTATGGCTACACCTTC. It codes for CASSSPRSGKDYGYTF.

V and J are TRBV4-2 and TRBJ1-2, with D possibly being TRBD1 (5 bases). Trimming removed 3 bases at V and 0 bases at J, with 11 bases between. This CDR3 region has 15 residues. Germline CDR1 and CDR2: LGHNA and YNFKEQ. CDR3 bases: TGTGCCAGCAGCCAGGCAGCAGGGTCTAACTATGGCTACACCTTC. Protein sequence: CASSQAAGSNYGYTF.

CDR3 coding DNA: TGCAGTGCTAGACGGGACTATGAGCAGTTCTTC. Translated: CSARRDYEQFF. The V call is TRBV20-1, the J call TRBJ2-1, with D maybe TRBD2 (6 bases). V was pared by 2 bases and J by 8 bases, with 7 bases between. The germline V gene encodes CDR1 DFQATT and CDR2 SNEGSKA (reference sequence). This CDR3 contains 11 residues.

This chain links TRBV5-5 with TRBJ1-1; TRBD1 matches 7 bases. Losses at the gene ends were 4 bases for V and 6 bases for J; bases not matched to a gene: 3. From germline, CDR1 is SGHKS and CDR2 YYEKEE (reference sequence). The CDR3 totals 12 residues. The CDR3 protein is CASSPGTAEAFF. As DNA, the CDR3 is TGTGCCAGCAGCCCCGGGACAGCTGAAGCTTTCTTT.

This chain joins TRBV2 and TRBJ1-2; TRBD1 aligns across 9 bases. J was trimmed by 6 bases and V by 6 bases; bases with no gene match: 5. CDR1 is SNHLY and CDR2 is FYNNEI in the germline V gene. The CDR3 extends over 13 amino acids. Here the CDR3 DNA reads TGTGCCAGCAGGGGGGACAGGGTGGATGGCTACACCTTC. This codes for CASRGDRVDGYTF.

Points on this clone: Mismatch with germline at one junction end may stem from a read error. The chain employs TRBV13 and TRBJ1-2, with 10 nucleotides matching TRBD1. Per germline, CDR1 PRHDT and CDR2 FYEKMQ (reference sequence). CDR3 length equals 16 residues. The CDR3 sequence: CASSQGGQGTNYGYTF. The CDR3 region has the DNA TGTGCCAGCAGCCAGGGGGGACAGGGGACTAATTATGGCTACACCTTC. Full variable domain (remainder filled in from reference TRBV13 and TRBJ1-2): AAGVIQSPRHLIKEKRETATLKCYPIPRHDTVYWYQQGPGQDPQFLISFYEKMQSDKGSIPDRFSAQQFSDYHSELNMSSLELGDSALYFCASSQGGQGTNYGYTFGSGTRLTVV.

V usage is TRBV7-8 and J usage is TRBJ1-1; TRBD1 might be the D (6 bases). V shed 1 base and J shed 10 bases, with 22 bases lying between them. The CDR3 is 16 amino acids. The germline CDR1 and CDR2 sequences are SGHVS and FQNEAQ. CDR3 residues: CASSLVYRERISLAFF. The CDR3 bases are TGTGCCAGCAGCTTAGTCTACAGGGAGCGAATATCGTTAGCTTTCTTT.

This clone occurred once. The chain uses TRBV7-9 and TRBJ2-3; possibly TRBD1 or TRBD2 for D (5 bases each). The CDR3 totals 16 residues. V was shortened by 3 bases and J by 3 bases, with 16 bases between the two germline ends. CDR1 is SEHNR, CDR2 FQNEAQ, per germline (reference sequence). In nucleotides, the CDR3 is TGTGCCAGCAGCTTGGGTCAGGGCCGAGGGACAGATACGCAGTATTTT. Residues: CASSLGQGRGTDTQYF.

The rearrangement joins TRBV19 to TRBJ2-3; D perhaps matches TRBD2 (6 bases). The CDR3 is 15 amino acids. CDR1 LNHDA and CDR2 SQIVND come from the germline V gene (reference sequence). Trimming took 5 bases from V and 2 from J, leaving 14 bases between them. In nucleotides, the CDR3 is TGTGCCAGTAGTGACCTCGGGGGACCCACAGATACGCAGTATTTT. The encoded protein is CASSDLGGPTDTQYF.

This clone has a single count. This chain connects TRBV5-1 to TRBJ1-2; D gene uncertain. CDR1 and CDR2 (germline): SGHRS, YFSETQ. This CDR3 has 14 residues. The germline V and J ends were trimmed by 4 bases and 5 bases, with 15 bases remaining between them. The CDR3 is CASSRGESLYGYTF. Here the CDR3 DNA reads TGCGCCAGCAGCCGTGGTGAATCCCTTTATGGCTACACCTTC.

V and J are TRBV5-1 and TRBJ2-2; possible D gene TRBD2, 5 bases. This CDR3 is built from 16 residues. V was trimmed by 0 bases and J by 3 bases, leaving 12 bases between them. Germline CDR1 is SGHRS and CDR2 is YFSETQ. The CDR3 loop reads CASSLAAGLHTGELFF. CDR3 nucleotide sequence: TGCGCCAGCAGCTTGGCCGCGGGTCTTCACACCGGGGAGCTGTTTTTT.

The rearrangement links TRBV20-1 to TRBJ1-2; the D is unclear. In germline, CDR1 is DFQATT, CDR2 SNEGSKA (reference sequence). Deletions cut 0 bases from V and 8 bases from J, with 7 bases between. This CDR3 is 11 amino acids long. CDR3 nucleotide sequence: TGCAGTGCTAGAGACGCCGGCGGCTACACCTTC. Encoded protein: CSARDAGGYTF.

This chain uses TRBV6-4 with TRBJ2-2, with D unresolved. Trimming removed 5 bases from V and 6 bases from J, with 13 bases in between. This CDR3 contains 14 residues. Germline CDR1 reads MRHNA; CDR2 reads SNTAGT. Here the CDR3 reads CASSPREAPGELFF. The CDR3 DNA sequence: TGTGCCAGCAGTCCCCGCGAAGCCCCCGGGGAGCTGTTTTTT.

This chain joins TRBV2 and TRBJ2-3; D perhaps matches TRBD2 (7 bases). This CDR3 region has 19 residues. Germline CDR1 is SNHLY and CDR2 is FYNNEI. The V gene lost 8 bases and the J gene lost 2 bases, with 29 bases spanning the gap. The CDR3 is CASSSSLAGAPSHTDTQYF. The CDR3 nucleotides read TGTGCCAGCTCTTCGTCACTGGCGGGGGCCCCTAGCCACACAGATACGCAGTATTTT.

The CDR3 region has the DNA TGTGCCAGCACCCCTATCGGACATGGGTTGCAGCCCCAGCATTTT. It translates to CASTPIGHGLQPQHF. The J gene is TRBJ1-5, the V gene TRBV27; possible D gene TRBD1, 5 bases. The germline V and J ends were trimmed by 7 bases and 7 bases, with 20 bases remaining between them. CDR3 length equals 15 residues. The germline gives CDR1 MNHEY, CDR2 SMNVEV (reference sequence).

This clone was seen once. The J gene is TRBJ1-4, the V gene TRBV18; 7 nucleotides align to TRBD1. The CDR3 consists of 15 residues. V shed 1 base, J shed 5 bases, and the junction held 4 bases outside the gene matches. Germline-derived CDR1 and CDR2 are KGHSH and LQKENI. CDR3 in DNA: TGTGCCAGCTCACCACGAGAGGGGGCGAATGAAAAACTGTTTTTT. Translating gives CASSPREGANEKLFF.

V and J are TRBV12-5 and TRBJ1-2; tentatively, D is TRBD1 (6 bases). V lost 11 bases to trimming and J lost 4 bases, with 17 bases between them. The CDR3 has 13 amino acids. Germline V lookup: CDR1 LGHNT, CDR2 FRNRAP. The CDR3 DNA follows: TGTGCTTCTCAGGGGAGGGGAGGCTATGGCTACACCTTC. Its translation is CASQGRGGYGYTF.

The V gene is TRBV30, the J gene TRBJ1-2, with D possibly being TRBD1 (6 bases). V was trimmed by 2 bases and J by 8 bases, leaving 18 bases between them. Germline V gives CDR1 GTSNPN, CDR2 SVGIG (reference sequence). The CDR3 has 14 residues. CDR3 sequence (DNA): TGTGCCTGGAGTCCCGGCTGGGGGCTCGGAGGCTACACCTTC. The encoded protein is CAWSPGWGLGGYTF.

The V call is TRBV15, the J call TRBJ2-6; tentatively, D is TRBD1 (6 bases). The CDR3 extends over 16 amino acids. The ends were cut back, 3 bases at V and 1 base at J, with 10 bases in the middle. From germline, CDR1 is LNHNV and CDR2 YYDKDF (reference sequence). CDR3 sequence (DNA): TGTGCCACCAGCAGGGACACAGGGTCTGGGGCCAACGTCCTGACTTTC. It encodes CATSRDTGSGANVLTF.

This chain joins TRBV7-2 and TRBJ2-5; the D gene is possibly TRBD2 (5 bases). Germline assignment: CDR1 SGHTA and CDR2 FQGNSA. V was cut by 9 bases and J by 6 bases, with 17 bases left in between. This CDR3 comprises 13 residues. The CDR3 DNA follows: TGTGCCAGTTCAGACACTCGAGGGAAGACCCAGTACTTC. It translates to CASSDTRGKTQYF. Based on the CDR3 plus reference TRBV7-2 and TRBJ2-5, the full variable domain is GAGVSQSPSNKVTEKGKDVELRCDPISGHTALYWYRQSLGQGLEFLIYFQGNSAPDKSGLPSDRFSAERTGGSVSTLTIQRTQQEDSAVYLCASSDTRGKTQYFGPGTRLLVL.

This chain uses TRBV3-1 (or the pseudogene TRBV3-2) with TRBJ1-2; 8 bases fit TRBD1. The CDR3 length is 13 residues. The germline gives CDR1 LGHDT, CDR2 YNNKEL (reference sequence). The V gene end was trimmed by 4 bases and the J gene end by 10 bases; junction bases not matched to a gene: 8. The DNA for the CDR3 is TGTGCCAGCAGCCCCGGACAGGGAATTGACTACACCTTC. Its translation: CASSPGQGIDYTF.

The chain has TRBV12-5 and TRBJ1-3; D gene unclear. Between the trimmed V and J ends, which lost 0 bases and 8 bases, there was a span of 17 bases. This CDR3 is built from 16 residues. From germline, CDR1 is LGHNT and CDR2 FRNRAP. CDR3 coding DNA: TGTGCTAGTGGTTTGGTAATTGGTCGGGAGACGGACACCATATATTTT. Its protein is CASGLVIGRETDTIYF.

The chain is built from TRBV13 and TRBJ1-4; a possible D gene is TRBD1 (6 bases). Germline loops: CDR1 PRHDT, CDR2 FYEKMQ (reference sequence). CDR3 length: 15 amino acids. The V end was cut by 7 bases, the J end by 3 bases, with 15 bases between. This CDR3 is CASTSTGSSNEKLFF. Here the CDR3 DNA reads TGTGCCAGCACTTCAACAGGGTCGTCTAATGAAAAACTGTTTTTT. Drawing the rest from reference TRBV13 and TRBJ1-4, the complete variable domain is AAGVIQSPRHLIKEKRETATLKCYPIPRHDTVYWYQQGPGQDPQFLISFYEKMQSDKGSIPDRFSAQQFSDYHSELNMSSLELGDSALYFCASTSTGSSNEKLFFGSGTQLSVL.

V gene TRBV10-3 combines with J gene TRBJ1-5, with D hard to call. The V and J ends lost 3 bases and 4 bases respectively, with 22 bases between them. The length of the CDR3 is 18 residues. Germline values: CDR1 ENHRY, CDR2 SYGVKD. For the CDR3, the DNA is TGTGCCATCAGTGACCCCGTACTTGGGAGTCTGGTGAATCAGCCCCAGCATTTT. This codes for CAISDPVLGSLVNQPQHF.

This sequence joins TRBV7-9 and TRBJ1-3; D remains unclear. Trimming removed 7 bases at V and 0 bases at J, with 13 bases between. This CDR3 region has 15 residues. Germline CDR1 is SEHNR and CDR2 is FQNEAQ (reference sequence). CDR3 in amino acids: CASIPQVLSGNTIYF. CDR3 sequence (DNA): TGTGCCAGCATCCCCCAGGTTCTCTCTGGAAACACCATATATTTT.

The V gene is TRBV7-9, the J gene TRBJ1-1, with 7 bases that match TRBD1. Trimming at V came to 3 bases and at J to 2 bases, leaving 3 bases not matched to a gene. Germline-derived CDR1 and CDR2 are SEHNR and FQNEAQ (reference sequence). There are 14 residues in the CDR3. CDR3 loop: CASSFDRANTEAFF. As DNA, the CDR3 is TGTGCCAGCAGCTTTGACAGGGCAAACACTGAAGCTTTCTTT.

The V and J genes are TRBV28 and TRBJ1-2; 8 nucleotides align to TRBD1. The germline CDR1 and CDR2 sequences are MDHEN and SYDVKM. This CDR3 is built from 14 residues. With V trimmed by 3 bases and J by 4 bases, 4 bases remained unmatched. The CDR3 coding sequence is TGTGCCAGCAGTTTTGGACAGGGTGCCTATGGCTACACCTTC. Protein sequence: CASSFGQGAYGYTF.